This T cell receptor (beta chain) was captured by sequencing in a study of blood T cell repertoires in COVID-19 (dated by TCRdb to 2019 to 2021). Context from the whole study: Samples covering the acute and convalescent phases of COVID-19 were provided by collaborators in the United States, Italy and Spain. The material from the prospective study consisted of cDNA or gDNA derived from T cells, B-cell-depleted T cells, or PBMCs. Subjects who had been exposed to COVID-19, were actively infected with it, or had recovered from it provided the deeply sampled blood TCRbeta repertoires that made up the dataset. The repertoires were released in a freely available public database intended as a resource for research on the immune response to SARS-CoV-2. Samples came from the ongoing ImmuneRACE study (first 160 participants) plus 1,254 subjects from 6 global collaborators. Sample metadata almost always included a de-identified subject ID, COVID-19 status, age in years and sex. Where available, HLA class I and class II types were obtained from metadata supplied by the sample provider rather than from assay-based typing.

What the authors observed across the whole study: Clinical and demographic metadata were provided uncurated, with the amount varying by source and participant.

Worth noting for this clone: What this receptor recognizes is not known. There are no base qualities to consult, and no much larger clone falls within one base.

Each collaborating institution followed its own protocols to collect whole blood in K2EDTA tubes. For TCRbeta analysis, collaborator samples were shipped as frozen whole blood, as isolated PBMCs, or as DNA extracted from either sample type. Its CDR3 holds 13 amino acids, cysteine through phenylalanine. The retained sequence is limited to the CDR3, 39 bases, with the frame set at the first base. V lost 5 bases and J lost 2 bases, and the count of bases not matched to a germline gene is 2. In the germline V gene, CDR1 corresponds to SGHTA and CDR2 to FQGNSA. The immunoSEQ Assay, a bias-controlled multiplex PCR, was used to amplify TCRbeta CDR3 regions from genomic DNA. As for the authors' bioinformatics: The number of nucleated cells in each sample was estimated from the amplification of reference gene primers within the assay. To quantify the absolute abundance of each unique TCRbeta CDR3 rearrangement, sequence reads were collapsed and filtered. For each sample, productive Simpson clonality was calculated as the square root of Simpson's diversity index across productive rearrangements. The table comes from immuneACCESS by way of TCRdb, which keeps in-frame sequences with V and J called. Part of the clones is missing from these tables; in studies checked, under half for an unresolved V gene and the rest for unknown reasons. The DNA was the basis for D and trimming; V, J and clone size are from that table. The sample data list about 120,000 clones, and about 85% of these were observed just once. Around 6.3% of the sample comes from the top ten.

Sequenced: peripheral blood. This receptor chain uses TRBV7-2 and TRBJ2-5; 7 central bases correspond to TRBD1. This receptor was obtained from a man of 80 years or more with active or convalescent COVID-19. The nucleotide sequence reads TGTGCCAGCAGCCGGGGACAGCAAGAGACCCAGTACTTC. This translates into CASSRGQQETQYF. The CDR3 plus the reference TRBV7-2 and TRBJ2-5 genes for the other parts give the full variable domain: GAGVSQSPSNKVTEKGKDVELRCDPISGHTALYWYRQSLGQGLEFLIYFQGNSAPDKSGLPSDRFSAERTGGSVSTLTIQRTQQEDSAVYLCASSRGQQETQYFGPGTRLLVL.